Below, one T cell receptor (beta chain) is given with its context. In its sample, this clonotype was seen many times. The antigen this receptor binds is unknown. No much larger clonotype is one base removed from it; base qualities were not supplied. Libraries from unsorted PBMCs were made from 2 million PBMCs kept in RNAlater at -80 degrees C until RNA extraction. Multiple sclerosis patients were enrolled in a US clinical protocol under which disease progression was evaluated by magnetic resonance imaging. Peripheral blood was subjected to Ficoll-Hypaque density gradient centrifugation to isolate PBMCs, which were then cryopreserved in liquid nitrogen. Trimming at the junction amounts to 6 bases on V and 1 base on J, and the germline ends lie 16 bases apart. CDR1 and CDR2 are read off the germline V gene as SGHRS and YFSETQ. The CDR3 runs 16 residues from the cysteine to the phenylalanine. Only the CDR3 portion is preserved as DNA: 48 bases, with reading frame beginning at the first base.

The data originate from a study of neurological immune-mediated disorders (dated by TCRdb to between 2018 and 2020). Regarding the study in general: Among the roughly 35 multiple sclerosis patients, 31 had relapsing-remitting MS and 3 had secondary progressive MS. Using UMI-based sequencing, the study compared peripheral blood TCR-beta repertoires from patients with HTLV-I-associated myelopathy (HAM/TSP), patients with multiple sclerosis, and healthy controls. Longitudinal samples, technical triplicates and paired sorted CD4+ and CD8+ T-cell subsets, alongside PBMC samples, were included among the roughly 98 TCR-beta libraries. Of the approximately 70 subjects in the cohort, about 14 were HAM/TSP patients, roughly 35 were multiple sclerosis patients, and some 20 were healthy controls.

To synthesize cDNA, template-switch 5'RACE was performed with a primer carrying a 10-nucleotide random unique molecular identifier so that each TCR transcript was tagged. Every sequencing run yielded over 190 million TCR-beta sequences covering 15-18 subjects. Total RNA was extracted with the RNeasy kit. TCR-beta VDJ regions were amplified with primers for the TCR constant region and the 5'RACE anchor, using the KAPA Real-time Library Amplification kit. Sample indexes and Illumina adaptors were added in a first PCR, and a second PCR then increased library yield. After purification with Ampure beads, the TCR product of roughly 650 bp was size-selected on a 2% E-gel SizeSelection system. Library quality was checked on a Bioanalyzer, concentration was measured with Qubit, and libraries were quantified with the Kapa Library Quantification kit before pooling. An Illumina HiSeq 2500 sequenced the libraries paired-end 2 x 150 bp. To increase sequence diversity, about 25-31% phiX was spiked into each library pool. Regarding the original processing steps: The quality-filtered reads were processed with the UMI-based MiGEC pipeline, whose error correction step removed more than 80% of the raw TCR sequences. VDJ genes were aligned to IMGT germline references, and clonotypes were defined by unique CDR3 amino acid sequence plus V-J genes. VDJtools evaluated clonal expansion, Shannon diversity and CDR3 relatedness (CalcPairwiseDistances, ClusterSamples); CLCbio workbench built phylogenetic trees. Clones with at least 8 unique UMIs were defined as expanded, with this threshold being based on coefficient-of-variation modelling across technical triplicates. The public sequencing data were trimmed at Q25 with fastp and processed into clonotypes with MiXCR by TCRdb, which kept only in-frame beta chains. Duplicate CDR3 protein sequences are folded into a single record with the most common DNA and genes. These V and J calls originate from TCRdb's pipeline instead of the authors' own analysis. The sample yields roughly 65,000 distinct CDR3 sequences; over 5% were counted once. The ten largest clones represent approximately 5.6% of the sample.

Findings and caveats that apply to the study as a whole: The MS cluster was not associated with any clinical or MRI features, and the authors stated that larger cohorts are needed. In a phylogenetic analysis, the repertoires of 18 out of 34 MS patients fell into a single cluster of related CDR3 sequences, pointing to a possible signature at the repertoire level. Across subjects, expanded clones never shared an identical CDR3 amino acid sequence, which suggests that the TCR-beta repertoires in every group were private. TCR clonal expansion was greatest in HAM/TSP patients and smallest in MS patients, who ranked below even healthy controls.

The sequenced sample consisted of PBMCs. The chain links TRBV5-1 with TRBJ2-2, and perhaps TRBD1 as D gene, on 6 matching bases. This clonotype originated in a human donor with multiple sclerosis. The donor label of this sample is uncertain. DNA sequence: TGCGCCAGCACGGGGCAGGGGCGCGTGAACACCGGGGAGCTGTTTTTT. Its translation is CASTGQGRVNTGELFF.